Below are 9 T cell receptor beta chains sequenced from a single sample in a study of T cell responses to AZD1222 COVID-19 vaccine. Clones were read by immunoSEQ multiplex PCR, and TCRdb kept only the in-frame ones, dropping some. The sample includes about 140,000 clones, more than 70% of them seen just once. The sequencing here drew on peripheral blood, taken 28 days after the second AZD1222 dose. The source of these receptors is an adult who received the AZD1222 COVID-19 vaccine.

This rearrangement joins TRBV19 to TRBJ1-4, with 7 nucleotides matching TRBD1. The CDR3 runs to 15 residues. Unmatched junction bases numbered 10, after V lost 4 bases and J lost 8 bases. Per germline, CDR1 LNHDA and CDR2 SQIVND (reference sequence). The CDR3 DNA sequence: TGTGCCAGTAGTACCGGACAGGCCCGTGAGGAAAAACTGTTTTTT. This encodes CASSTGQAREEKLFF.

The chain couples TRBV30 to TRBJ1-5; D perhaps matches TRBD1 (6 bases). Trimming took off 1 base at V and 2 bases at J, with 12 bases between the two ends. Germline CDR1 GTSNPN, CDR2 SVGIG (reference sequence). The CDR3 runs to 15 residues. The CDR3 nucleotides read TGTGCCTGGAGTGGTGGGGGCGTCGGCAATCAGCCCCAGCATTTT. Amino acids: CAWSGGGVGNQPQHF.

There are a few counts of this clone. CDR3 sequence: CASSVHRITDTQYF. The CDR3 nucleotides are TGTGCCAGCAGCGTGCACAGGATCACAGATACGCAGTATTTT. The chain is built from TRBV9 and TRBJ2-3; D perhaps matches TRBD1 (5 bases). The V gene lost 2 bases and the J gene lost 2 bases, with 9 bases spanning the gap. Germline-derived CDR1 and CDR2 are SGDLS and YYNGEE. The CDR3 totals 14 residues.

V gene TRBV28 combines with J gene TRBJ1-2; D not resolved. The CDR3 spans 14 residues. The ends were cut back, 3 bases at V and 0 bases at J, with 8 bases in the middle. Germline CDR1 is MDHEN and CDR2 is SYDVKM. CDR3 nucleotides: TGTGCCAGCAGTTTGGGGTATTCTAACTATGGCTACACCTTC. Protein sequence: CASSLGYSNYGYTF.

The chain has TRBV2 and TRBJ2-7, with D tentatively TRBD1 (7 bases). Germline-derived CDR1 and CDR2 are SNHLY and FYNNEI. The length of the CDR3 is 14 residues. The V end lost 7 bases, the J end lost 0 bases, and 13 bases lay between the germline ends. The CDR3 region is CASTGGQSSYEQYF. CDR3 nucleotide sequence: TGTGCCAGCACCGGGGGACAGAGCTCCTACGAGCAGTACTTC.

The V call is TRBV28, the J call TRBJ1-4; 9 bases are shared with TRBD1. Looked up from germline, CDR1 is MDHEN and CDR2 is SYDVKM. This CDR3 spans 14 amino acids. The trim removed 6 bases at V and 7 bases at J, leaving 6 bases unmatched. The CDR3: CASSPGQGTEKLFF. The CDR3 region has the DNA TGTGCCAGCAGCCCGGGACAGGGTACTGAAAAACTGTTTTTT.

The chain is built from TRBV3-1 (or the pseudogene TRBV3-2) and TRBJ2-1; 7 nucleotides align to TRBD2. Germline V lookup: CDR1 LGHDT, CDR2 YNNKEL (reference sequence). Losses at the gene ends were 6 bases for V and 5 bases for J; bases not matched to a gene: 7. This CDR3 has 14 amino acids. The CDR3 sequence: CASSSSGPDNEQFF. Here the CDR3 DNA reads TGTGCCAGCAGTTCTAGCGGACCGGACAATGAGCAGTTCTTC.

J is TRBJ2-7 and V is TRBV7-8; D is unclear. Germline V gene lookup returns CDR1 SGHVS and CDR2 FQNEAQ. Trimming took 1 base from V and 2 from J, leaving 9 bases between them. The CDR3 is 14 amino acids. The CDR3 region is CASSLVWATYEQYF. CDR3 DNA: TGTGCCAGCAGCTTAGTTTGGGCCACCTACGAGCAGTACTTC.

The chain couples TRBV3-1 (or the pseudogene TRBV3-2) to TRBJ2-5; 8 bases are a match to TRBD2. The CDR3 has 19 residues. Trimming removed 1 base from V and 2 bases from J; junction bases left unmatched: 15. Per the germline V gene, CDR1 is LGHDT and CDR2 is YNNKEL (reference sequence). The DNA for the CDR3 is TGTGCCAGCAGCCAAGTTGCGGGAGGCACCAGAAACCTGCAAGAGACCCAGTACTTC. This gives the protein CASSQVAGGTRNLQETQYF.